This TCR beta chain derives from a study of T cells in Graves' hyperthyroidism and ophthalmopathy. Findings and limits, study-wide: The model identified upcoming ophthalmopathy a median about six months ahead of onset.

Reasons for excluding patients were uncontrolled infection, other autoimmune disease, pregnancy or lactation. This clonotype was seen ten or more times. Antigen specificity is unknown. Researchers amplified the TCR beta CDR3 regions from RNA transcripts. The HTBI primer set drove a first-round RT-PCR of the TCR CDR3. TCRdb reprocessed the multiplex PCR reads via MiXCR and lists one record per CDR3 protein. The sample consists of 500,000 to 650,000 distinct CDR3 sequences, 15% to 20% of them appearing once. The CDR3 covers 15 residues. Germline V lookup: CDR1 MDHEN, CDR2 SYDVKM. V was shortened by 9 bases and J by 1 base, with 16 bases between the two germline ends.

Sequencing used blood. V is TRBV28 and J is TRBJ1-5; unclear D gene. This clonotype was sampled from a woman between 18 and 29 years old with Graves' ophthalmopathy. The CDR3 loop is CASSDGILSNQPQHF. Written as DNA, the CDR3 is TGTGCCAGTAGTGATGGTATTTTGAGCAATCAGCCCCAGCATTTT.